The next 27 T cell receptor beta chains were all read from a single sample in a study of regulatory T cells in long-lasting Graves disease. Libraries of TCR beta came from iRepertoire HTBI primers plus Arm-PCR of CDR3 regions. One entry per CDR3 protein, called by TCRdb with MiXCR from the multiplex PCR reads. The sample gives 430,000 or so distinct CDR3 sequences, roughly 23% of which show up once; 13% to 15% is in the top ten. The time point was: persistent/refractory GD, antithyroid drugs over 5 years with positive TRAb. TCR sequences were obtained from RNA taken from PBMCs. Here the sequenced sample was peripheral blood mononuclear cells (PBMCs), taken when the disease was refractory, from a patient treated with antithyroid drugs. All receptors come from a female donor with Graves disease.

This clonotype was counted ten times or more. The chain uses TRBV27 and TRBJ1-4; 10 positions match TRBD1. The CDR3 sequence is 16 residues long. Germline values: CDR1 MNHEY, CDR2 SMNVEV (reference sequence). J lost 7 bases, V lost 6 bases, and 11 bases had no gene match. Written as DNA, the CDR3 is TGTGCCAGCAGGGGACAGGGGCAGCTAGTTGGTGAAAAACTGTTTTTT. Translation: CASRGQGQLVGEKLFF. Full variable domain (missing parts from reference TRBV27 and TRBJ1-4): EAQVTQNPRYLITVTGKKLTVTCSQNMNHEYMSWYRQDPGLGLRQIYYSMNVEVTDKGDVPEGYKVSRKEKRNFPLILESPSPNQTSLYFCASRGQGQLVGEKLFFGSGTQLSVL.

This clonotype came up many times. The chain uses TRBV28 and TRBJ1-2; D is undetermined. Per germline, CDR1 MDHEN and CDR2 SYDVKM. The CDR3 loop spans 9 amino acids. The CDR3 spells CVKIQGYTF. CDR3 DNA: TGTGTCAAAATCCAGGGCTACACCTTC.

This clonotype was counted between two and nine times. The J gene is TRBJ1-2, the V gene TRBV29-1; 7 nucleotides align to TRBD1. Trimming at V came to 1 base and at J to 4 bases, leaving 3 bases not matched to a gene. Germline V gene lookup returns CDR1 SQVTM and CDR2 ANQGSEA. The CDR3 is 13 residues long. CDR3 loop: CSVEVGDSYGYTF. Here the CDR3 DNA reads TGCAGCGTTGAAGTGGGGGACAGCTATGGCTACACCTTC.

The table lists this clonotype with a few counts. The chain joins TRBV20-1 to TRBJ2-6; D is unresolved. Germline V gene lookup returns CDR1 DFQATT and CDR2 SNEGSKA (reference sequence). There are 13 residues in the CDR3. The V end lost 5 bases, the J end lost 0 bases, and 5 bases lay between the germline ends. The CDR3 region has the DNA TGCAGTGCTCAAGACTCTGGGGCCAACGTCCTGACTTTC. Translated, it gives CSAQDSGANVLTF.

V gene TRBV18 combines with J gene TRBJ2-5, with 7 bases that match TRBD2. This CDR3 spans 13 amino acids. Germline trimming cut 4 bases from V and 3 bases from J; bases unmatched to any gene: 2. Germline V gene data show CDR1 as KGHSH and CDR2 as LQKENI. The CDR3 is CASSRGGEETQYF. The CDR3, as DNA: TGTGCCAGCTCACGGGGGGGAGAAGAGACCCAGTACTTC.

This clonotype was detected a few times. The rearrangement uses TRBV20-1 and TRBJ2-5; D might be TRBD2 (5 bases). Trimming took 6 bases from V and 5 from J, leaving 16 bases between them. The germline V gene encodes CDR1 DFQATT and CDR2 SNEGSKA (reference sequence). This CDR3 is built from 13 residues. The chain's CDR3 is CSAGPLAEETQYF. CDR3 DNA: TGCAGTGCCGGCCCCCTAGCAGAGGAGACCCAGTACTTC.

The V call is TRBV5-4, the J call TRBJ2-2; 9 nucleotides line up with TRBD1. V lost 0 bases to trimming and J lost 4 bases; unmatched junction nucleotides: 4. The CDR3 totals 16 residues. CDR1 and CDR2 (germline): SGHNT, YYREEE (reference sequence). Here the CDR3 reads CASSLGGQGITGELFF. CDR3 nucleotides: TGTGCCAGCAGCTTGGGGGGACAGGGCATCACCGGGGAGCTGTTTTTT.

This clonotype was seen repeatedly, ten times or more. The J gene is TRBJ1-2, the V gene TRBV28; 10 bases fit TRBD1. In germline, CDR1 is MDHEN, CDR2 SYDVKM. J gave up 1 base and V 7 bases, and 6 bases lay outside the gene matches. CDR3 size: 15 residues. CDR3 residues: CASNNRDRGNYGYTF. The CDR3 nucleotides read TGTGCCAGCAACAACCGGGACAGGGGTAACTATGGCTACACCTTC.

This sequence joins TRBV7-9 and TRBJ2-7; D may be TRBD2 (5 bases). V was clipped by 5 bases and J by 3 bases, with 14 bases between them. The germline CDR1 and CDR2 sequences are SEHNR and FQNEAQ (reference sequence). CDR3 length equals 14 residues. This chain's CDR3 is CASSRADAVYEQYF. The DNA of the CDR3 is TGTGCCAGCAGCCGAGCGGACGCAGTCTACGAGCAGTACTTC.

The rearrangement links TRBV28 to TRBJ2-1; 13 bases map to TRBD2. Trimming cost V 3 bases and J 4 bases; bases outside gene matches: 9. CDR1 is MDHEN and CDR2 is SYDVKM in the germline V gene. This CDR3 has 18 residues. CDR3 sequence (DNA): TGTGCCAGCAGTTTTGGAATCGGACTAGCGGGAGAGTACAATGAGCAGTTCTTC. This sequence encodes CASSFGIGLAGEYNEQFF.

In this sample, this clonotype turned up many times. The chain carries TRBV2 and TRBJ2-7; D may be TRBD1 or TRBD2 (5 bases each). Looked up from germline, CDR1 is SNHLY and CDR2 is FYNNEI. The CDR3 runs to 13 residues. Deletions cut 7 bases from V and 4 bases from J, with 14 bases between. The CDR3, as DNA: TGTGCCAGCACCGGGACGATACAGTACGAGCAGTACTTC. Translating gives CASTGTIQYEQYF.

This clonotype was counted at least ten times. The chain carries TRBV28 and TRBJ2-7, with 11 bases aligning to TRBD2. V shed 7 bases, J shed 2 bases, and the junction held 4 bases outside the gene matches. In germline, CDR1 is MDHEN, CDR2 SYDVKM. The CDR3 runs 14 residues. The CDR3 sequence: CASTTSGTAYEQYF. DNA of the CDR3: TGTGCCAGCACGACTAGCGGGACTGCCTACGAGCAGTACTTC.

The rearrangement joins TRBV18 to TRBJ2-2; perhaps D is TRBD1 or TRBD2 (5 bases each). V shed 10 bases and J shed 5 bases, with 14 bases lying between them. Germline V CDR1 and CDR2: KGHSH, LQKENI. This CDR3 has 13 residues. CDR3 in amino acids: CATQGTGTGELFF. In DNA, the CDR3 is TGTGCCACCCAAGGGACGGGGACCGGGGAGCTGTTTTTT.

The sample holds a few counts of this clonotype. V and J are TRBV5-1 and TRBJ1-3; TRBD1 matches at 7 bases. Losses at the gene ends were 4 bases for V and 0 bases for J; bases not matched to a gene: 10. This CDR3 has 17 residues. Germline assignment: CDR1 SGHRS and CDR2 YFSETQ. The CDR3 spells CASSRDRQGNSGNTIYF. CDR3 coding DNA: TGCGCCAGCAGCAGGGATCGACAGGGAAACTCTGGAAACACCATATATTTT.

This clonotype showed up many times. The chain combines TRBV19 with TRBJ1-5; D unresolved. The V and J ends lost 1 base and 7 bases respectively, with 8 bases between them. Germline V gene lookup returns CDR1 LNHDA and CDR2 SQIVND (reference sequence). CDR3 length: 13 residues. CDR3 sequence: CASSIAADQPQHF. In DNA, the CDR3 is TGTGCCAGTAGTATAGCGGCAGACCAGCCCCAGCATTTT.

The V and J genes are TRBV5-1 and TRBJ2-7, with D possibly matching TRBD2 (6 bases). Germline assignment: CDR1 SGHRS and CDR2 YFSETQ. V lost 5 bases to trimming and J lost 2 bases, with 11 bases between them. The CDR3 length is 13 residues. CDR3 DNA: TGCGCCAGCAGGGGGGGTGAAACCTACGAGCAGTACTTC. It yields the protein CASRGGETYEQYF. Full variable domain (outside the CDR3, taken from reference TRBV5-1 and TRBJ2-7): KAGVTQTPRYLIKTRGQQVTLSCSPISGHRSVSWYQQTPGQGLQFLFEYFSETQRNKGNFPGRFSGRQFSNSRSEMNVSTLELGDSALYLCASRGGETYEQYFGPGTRLTVT.

The chain carries TRBV25-1 and TRBJ1-1; D is unclear. V gave up 6 bases and J gave up 4 bases, with 9 bases separating them. Per the germline V gene, CDR1 is MGHDK and CDR2 is SYGVNS. The CDR3 extends over 12 amino acids. The CDR3 DNA follows: TGTGCCAGCAGCCGAATGGGCACTGAAGCTTTCTTT. This codes for CASSRMGTEAFF.

Ten or more counts support this clonotype. V usage is TRBV12-3 or TRBV12-4 and J usage is TRBJ2-7; the D is unclear. With 5 bases removed from V and 0 bases from J, the gap between germline ends came to 14 bases. The CDR3 is made up of 15 amino acids. CDR3 nucleotides: TGTGCCAGCAGTCGTGAGAGCGCGAGCTCCTACGAGCAGTACTTC. The encoded protein is CASSRESASSYEQYF.

This chain links TRBV5-5 with TRBJ2-5, with TRBD2 matching over 8 bases. CDR1 is SGHKS, CDR2 YYEKEE, per germline (reference sequence). V trimming: 0 bases; J trimming: 2 bases; junction bases outside the gene matches: 6. This CDR3 is built from 16 residues. CDR3 residues: CASSLGAGTRQETQYF. The CDR3, as DNA: TGTGCCAGCAGCTTGGGGGCCGGGACTAGACAAGAGACCCAGTACTTC. Combining the CDR3 with reference TRBV5-5 and TRBJ2-5 gives the whole variable domain DAGVTQSPTHLIKTRGQQVTLRCSPISGHKSVSWYQQVLGQGPQFIFQYYEKEERGRGNFPDRFSARQFPNYSSELNVNALLLGDSALYLCASSLGAGTRQETQYFGPGTRLLVL.

This clonotype showed up many times. The CDR3 spells CSGSGREETQYF. DNA of the CDR3: TGCAGTGGTTCGGGAAGGGAAGAGACCCAGTACTTC. J is TRBJ2-5 and V is TRBV20-1; D may be TRBD2 (5 bases). V was trimmed by 7 bases and J by 3 bases, leaving 12 bases between them. The germline gives CDR1 DFQATT, CDR2 SNEGSKA (reference sequence). The CDR3 covers 12 residues.

The chain recombines TRBV15 with TRBJ1-3; 7 nucleotides agree with TRBD1. The CDR3 runs 14 residues. J was trimmed by 0 bases and V by 11 bases; bases with no gene match: 7. The germline V gene encodes CDR1 LNHNV and CDR2 YYDKDF (reference sequence). CDR3 sequence: CAVPGDSSGNTIYF. CDR3 DNA: TGTGCCGTCCCCGGGGACAGCTCTGGAAACACCATATATTTT.

V usage is TRBV29-1 and J usage is TRBJ1-3, with TRBD1 matching over 7 bases. CDR3 size: 14 residues. Trimming cost V 6 bases and J 1 base; bases outside gene matches: 6. Germline V gene data show CDR1 as SQVTM and CDR2 as ANQGSEA. CDR3 coding DNA: TGCAGCGTCGCACAGGGGACTTCTGGAAACACCATATATTTT. It is translated as CSVAQGTSGNTIYF.

This clonotype was detected only a few times. The rearrangement joins TRBV20-1 to TRBJ1-2; D is unresolved. V was trimmed by 4 bases and J by 4 bases, leaving 7 bases between them. The CDR3 length is 11 residues. Per germline, CDR1 DFQATT and CDR2 SNEGSKA (reference sequence). In DNA, the CDR3 is TGCAGTGCTACACACCCCTATGGCTACACCTTC. It yields the protein CSATHPYGYTF.

The V call is TRBV20-1, the J call TRBJ2-1; 8 bases are a match to TRBD1. V lost 6 bases, J lost 13 bases, and 11 bases stayed unmatched. Germline V gene data show CDR1 as DFQATT and CDR2 as SNEGSKA (reference sequence). The CDR3 contains 12 residues. Here the CDR3 reads CSARRQGWRQFF. Here the CDR3 DNA reads TGCAGTGCGCGGAGACAGGGGTGGAGACAGTTCTTC.

This clonotype was seen repeatedly, ten times or more. J is TRBJ2-6 and V is TRBV29-1; 7 bases are shared with TRBD1. Germline V gene sequence: CDR1 SQVTM, CDR2 ANQGSEA. The CDR3 has 18 amino acids. V dropped 1 base and J dropped 2; count of bases not matched to a gene: 11. The CDR3 here is CSVEVPQGPGTGANVLTF. CDR3 coding DNA: TGCAGCGTTGAAGTCCCACAGGGGCCCGGGACTGGGGCCAACGTCCTGACTTTC.

In this sample, this clonotype turned up many times. This chain uses TRBV3-1 with TRBJ1-2; weak D call: TRBD1 (5 bases). Between the trimmed V and J ends, which lost 4 bases and 4 bases, there was a span of 10 bases. The CDR3 spans 13 residues. CDR1 and CDR2 (germline): LGHDT, YNNKEL (reference sequence). The chain's CDR3 is CASSRGSSYGYTF. In nucleotides, the CDR3 is TGTGCCAGCAGCCGGGGCTCGTCCTATGGCTACACCTTC.

This clonotype has a count of ten or more. The rearrangement links TRBV28 to TRBJ2-3, with unresolved D. Germline V gene sequence: CDR1 MDHEN, CDR2 SYDVKM. CDR3 length: 15 residues. V dropped 3 bases and J dropped 0 bases, with 10 bases sitting between them. CDR3 DNA: TGTGCCAGCAGTTTGTGGGTCACTAGCACAGATACGCAGTATTTT. Encoded protein: CASSLWVTSTDTQYF. Full variable domain (missing parts from reference TRBV28 and TRBJ2-3): DVKVTQSSRYLVKRTGEKVFLECVQDMDHENMFWYRQDPGLGLRLIYFSYDVKMKEKGDIPEGYSVSREKKERFSLILESASTNQTSMYLCASSLWVTSTDTQYFGPGTRLTVL.